This T cell receptor (beta chain) is from a study of shared clonotypes between healthy human individuals. The V gene lost 5 bases and the J gene lost 2 bases, with 16 bases spanning the gap. The CDR3 contains 15 residues. The germline gives CDR1 MNHEY, CDR2 SMNVEV (reference sequence). CD8 memory cells included CD45RO+ cells plus CCR7-negative CD45RA+ TemRA cells. This table comes from immunoSEQ multiplex PCR, and its TCRdb copy is limited to in-frame clones, with some not included. Of approximately 710,000 clones listed, 90% are singletons. This chain uses TRBV27 with TRBJ2-7, with D possibly TRBD1 on 6 matching bases. The sequence came from a man aged 18-30 years in good health. Some clones in this sample may be carry-over from other donors' samples. The sample consisted of memory CD8+ T cells from PBMCs. Subset indicated: CD45RO+ cells pooled with CCR7-negative TemRA cells. In DNA form, the CDR3 reads TGTGCCAGCAGTGCGCGGACAGACCAAACCTACGAGCAGTACTTC. Its protein is CASSARTDQTYEQYF.